The entry below gives a single TCR beta chain sequence along with its context. The antigen it binds to is not known. No clone much larger than this one lies a single base away; base qualities are absent. The library relied on the immunoSEQ multiplex PCR assay. TCRdb's version of the immuneACCESS table is confined to in-frame rearrangements and falls short of the full clone set. An unresolved V gene accounts for under half of the shortfall where checked; the remainder is of unknown origin. Counted in this sample were tens of thousands of clones; roughly 90% of them appeared once. 0.9% to 1.5% of the sample goes to the ten largest clones. This record belongs to a study of T cell changes during pregnancy in multiple sclerosis (dated by TCRdb to the late 2010s). With respect to the entire study: The study looked at changes in the T cell repertoire across pregnancy in women with multiple sclerosis.

V is cut by 3 bases and J by 9 bases, and the space between the germline ends is 12 bases. CDR1 LNHDA and CDR2 SQIVND are derived from the germline V gene (reference sequence). The CDR3 runs 13 amino acids, cysteine and phenylalanine included. Only the CDR3 portion is preserved as DNA: 39 bases, with reading frame beginning at the first base. The chain employs TRBV19 and TRBJ2-1; a confident D gene designation cannot be given. Material: CD4+ T cells from peripheral blood mononuclear cells, obtained in the second trimester of pregnancy. The sequence was obtained from a female donor with multiple sclerosis, enrolled in a pregnancy study. The DNA sequence is TGTGCCAGTAGTATGGGCCAGCTTGCTGAGCAGTTCTTC. The resulting protein is CASSMGQLAEQFF. With the portions outside the CDR3 filled from the reference TRBV19 and TRBJ2-1 genes, the complete variable region becomes DGGITQSPKYLFRKEGQNVTLSCEQNLNHDAMYWYRQDPGQGLRLIYYSQIVNDFQKGDIAEGYSVSREKKESFPLTVTSAQKNPTAFYLCASSMGQLAEQFFGPGTRLTVL.